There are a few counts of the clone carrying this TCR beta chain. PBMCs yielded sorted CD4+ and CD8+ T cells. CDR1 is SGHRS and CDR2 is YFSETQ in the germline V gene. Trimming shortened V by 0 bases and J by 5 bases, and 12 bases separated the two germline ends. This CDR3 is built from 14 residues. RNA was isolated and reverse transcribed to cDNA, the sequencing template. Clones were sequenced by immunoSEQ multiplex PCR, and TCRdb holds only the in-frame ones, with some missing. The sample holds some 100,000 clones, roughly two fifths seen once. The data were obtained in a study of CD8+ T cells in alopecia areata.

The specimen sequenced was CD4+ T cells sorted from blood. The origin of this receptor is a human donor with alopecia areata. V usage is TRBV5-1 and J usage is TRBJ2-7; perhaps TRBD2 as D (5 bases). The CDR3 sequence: CASSLAFGRDEQYF. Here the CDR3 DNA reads TGCGCCAGCAGCTTGGCCTTTGGGCGGGACGAGCAGTACTTC. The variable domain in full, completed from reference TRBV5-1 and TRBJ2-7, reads KAGVTQTPRYLIKTRGQQVTLSCSPISGHRSVSWYQQTPGQGLQFLFEYFSETQRNKGNFPGRFSGRQFSNSRSEMNVSTLELGDSALYLCASSLAFGRDEQYFGPGTRLTVT.